This TCR beta chain stems from a study of CD8 T cells in ankylosing spondylitis. Points from the study as a whole: There was reportedly significant enrichment of clones that were disease-linked in matched ankylosing spondylitis synovial fluid. Both synovial fluid and blood in reactive arthritis had previously been reported to carry some motif variants.

In TCRdb, the 5' RACE reads were re-called with MiXCR into one record per CDR3 protein. The sample lists 100,000 to 150,000 distinct CDR3 sequences; around 8.5% were seen once. Germline loops: CDR1 SGHTA, CDR2 FQGNSA. The CDR3 consists of 15 residues. V was trimmed by 5 bases and J by 4 bases, leaving 14 bases between them. Remarks on this clonotype: The antigen remains undetermined.

The chain recombines TRBV7-2 with TRBJ1-4; D perhaps matches TRBD1 (6 bases). The sequence derives from a male donor with ankylosing spondylitis or in good health (not recorded which). Sequencing used blood, either unsorted or a sorted T cell fraction (not recorded which). CDR3 in DNA: TGTGCCAGCAGCCATACAGGGAGTGTTAATGAAAAACTGTTTTTT. Protein sequence: CASSHTGSVNEKLFF.